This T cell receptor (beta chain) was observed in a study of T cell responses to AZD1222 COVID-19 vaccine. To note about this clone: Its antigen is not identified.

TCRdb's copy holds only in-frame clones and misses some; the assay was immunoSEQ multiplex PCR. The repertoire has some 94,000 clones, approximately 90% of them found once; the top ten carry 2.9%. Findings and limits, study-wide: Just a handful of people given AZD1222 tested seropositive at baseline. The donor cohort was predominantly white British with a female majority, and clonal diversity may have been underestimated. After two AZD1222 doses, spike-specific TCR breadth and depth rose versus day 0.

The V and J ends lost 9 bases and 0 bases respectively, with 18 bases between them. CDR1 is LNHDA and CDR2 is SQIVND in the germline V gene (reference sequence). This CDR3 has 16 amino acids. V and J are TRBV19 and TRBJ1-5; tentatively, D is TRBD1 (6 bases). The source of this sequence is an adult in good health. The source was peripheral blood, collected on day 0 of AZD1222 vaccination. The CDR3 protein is CASAHSGAYSNQPQHF. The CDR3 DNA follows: TGTGCCAGCGCACACTCGGGGGCCTATAGCAATCAGCCCCAGCATTTT.